Listed here is a single TCR beta chain. A read error may account for a junction end that differs from germline. TCR beta cDNA was made from approximately 500 ng total RNA with a constant-region primer. It was through three nested multiplex PCR rounds of slightly modified ARM-PCR that TCR beta libraries arose. Two initial PCR rounds of around 10 cycles each paired TRBV1-TRBV30 forward primers with a C-beta reverse primer. TCRdb itself ran the multiplex PCR reads through MiXCR, one entry per CDR3 protein. The data contain approximately 330,000 distinct CDR3 sequences, approximately 64% of them singletons. The data stem from a study of tumor-infiltrating lymphocytes in primary liver carcinoma. Study at large: The study reported T1-T3 N0M0 tumors spanning 4.2 to 10 cm.

Germline V gene lookup returns CDR1 SQVTM and CDR2 ANQGSEA. CDR3 length: 13 amino acids. The blood RNA (from unsorted whole blood) was obtained, and germline DNA was also extracted. Sequencing used peripheral blood. The sequence derives from a man aged 35 to 55 with primary liver carcinoma and hepatitis B virus infection. V gene TRBV29-1 combines with J gene TRBJ2-7; possibly TRBD1 or TRBD2 for D (5 bases each). CDR3 nucleotide sequence: TGTAGCGCAGGCTCGGGACGGGCCTACAAGCAGTACTTC. This encodes CSAGSGRAYKQYF.